The 4 T cell receptor beta chains below come from one sample, sequenced in a study of blood T cell repertoires in COVID-19. Produced via immunoSEQ multiplex PCR; TCRdb's table is partial and in-frame only. Among 270,000 or so clones listed, about 86% were seen once. The material sequenced was peripheral blood. The receptor set was obtained from a woman aged 60-75 years with active or convalescent COVID-19.

As DNA, the CDR3 is TGCAGCGTTGAAGATAGGGGCAGGTTAGACCAAGCTTTCTTT. This translates into CSVEDRGRLDQAFF. V usage is TRBV29-1 and J usage is TRBJ1-1, with D tentatively TRBD1 (5 bases). CDR3 length equals 14 residues. Germline assignment: CDR1 SQVTM and CDR2 ANQGSEA. With 0 bases removed from V and 9 bases from J, the gap between germline ends came to 17 bases.

In this sample, this clone turned up once. The chain recombines TRBV10-2 with TRBJ1-2; D is ambiguous. V lost 5 bases to trimming and J lost 1 base, with 8 bases between them. The CDR3 has 13 residues. Germline V gene data show CDR1 as WSHSY and CDR2 as SAAADI. The CDR3 loop reads CASSRHINYGYTF. The CDR3 nucleotides read TGCGCCAGCAGTAGACATATTAACTATGGCTACACCTTC.

V usage is TRBV21-1 and J usage is TRBJ1-1; the table names TRBD1, a call not compared with the DNA. TRBV21-1 constitutes a pseudogene. The CDR3 has 17 residues. The CDR3 here is CASSKDGTGSGNTEAFF. The CDR3 DNA reads TGTGCCAGCAGCAAGGACGGGACAGGGTCGGGGAACACTGAAGCTTTCTTT.

This clone was seen a handful of times. The J gene is TRBJ1-3, the V gene TRBV27, with 9 nucleotides matching TRBD1. The germline CDR1 and CDR2 sequences are MNHEY and SMNVEV (reference sequence). J was trimmed by 0 bases and V by 4 bases; bases with no gene match: 1. There are 15 residues in the CDR3. The chain's CDR3 is CASSSTGGSGNTIYF. As DNA, the CDR3 is TGTGCCAGCAGTTCGACAGGGGGCTCTGGAAACACCATATATTTT.